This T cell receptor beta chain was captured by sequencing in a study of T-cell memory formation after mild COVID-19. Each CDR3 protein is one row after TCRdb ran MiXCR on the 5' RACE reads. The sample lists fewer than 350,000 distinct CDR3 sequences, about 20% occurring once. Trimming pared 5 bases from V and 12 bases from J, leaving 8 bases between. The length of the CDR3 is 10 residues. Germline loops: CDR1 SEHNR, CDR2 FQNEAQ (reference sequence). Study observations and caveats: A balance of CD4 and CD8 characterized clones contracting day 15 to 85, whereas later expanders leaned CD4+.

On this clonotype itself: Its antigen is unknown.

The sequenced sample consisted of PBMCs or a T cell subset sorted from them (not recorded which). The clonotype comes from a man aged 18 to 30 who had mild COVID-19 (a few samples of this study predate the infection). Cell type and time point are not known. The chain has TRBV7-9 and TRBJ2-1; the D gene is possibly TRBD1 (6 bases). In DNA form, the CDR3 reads TGTGCCAGCAGCCCAGGGGTGCAGTTCTTC. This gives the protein CASSPGVQFF.